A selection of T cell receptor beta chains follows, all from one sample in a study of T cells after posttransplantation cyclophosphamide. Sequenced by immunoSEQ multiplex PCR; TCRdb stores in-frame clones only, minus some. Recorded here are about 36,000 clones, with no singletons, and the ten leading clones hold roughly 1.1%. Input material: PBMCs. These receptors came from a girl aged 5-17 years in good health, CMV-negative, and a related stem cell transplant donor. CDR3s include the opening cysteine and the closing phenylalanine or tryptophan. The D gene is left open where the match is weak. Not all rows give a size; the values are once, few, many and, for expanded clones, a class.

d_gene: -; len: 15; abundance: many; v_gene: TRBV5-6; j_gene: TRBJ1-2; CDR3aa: CASSWTRATFYGYTF; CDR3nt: TGTGCCAGCAGCTGGACCAGGGCAACCTTCTATGGCTACACCTTC
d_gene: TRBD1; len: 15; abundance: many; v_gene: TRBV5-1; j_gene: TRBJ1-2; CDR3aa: CASSAGQQTNYGYTF; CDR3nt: TGCGCCAGCAGCGCGGGACAGCAGACTAACTATGGCTACACCTTC
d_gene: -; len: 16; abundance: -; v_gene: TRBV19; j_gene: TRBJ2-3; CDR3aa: CASSIGWSVSTDTQYF; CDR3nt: TGTGCCAGTAGTATAGGTTGGAGCGTGAGCACAGATACGCAGTATTTT
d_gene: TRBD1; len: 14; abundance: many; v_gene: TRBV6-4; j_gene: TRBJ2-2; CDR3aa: CASSATGDTGELFF; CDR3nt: TGTGCCAGCAGTGCAACAGGGGACACCGGGGAGCTGTTTTTT
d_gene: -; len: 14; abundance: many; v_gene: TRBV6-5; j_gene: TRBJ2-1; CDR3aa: CASSYSGSYNEQFF; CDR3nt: TGTGCCAGCAGTTACTCGGGCAGTTACAATGAGCAGTTCTTC
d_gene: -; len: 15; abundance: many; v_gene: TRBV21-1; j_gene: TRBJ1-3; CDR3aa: CASSRPRGVGNTIYF; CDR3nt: TGTGCCAGCAGCAGGCCCAGGGGAGTTGGAAACACCATATATTTT
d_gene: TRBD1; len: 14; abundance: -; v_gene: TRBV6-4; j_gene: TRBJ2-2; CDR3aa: CASRQGAEAGELFF; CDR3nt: TGTGCCAGCCGACAGGGGGCTGAGGCCGGGGAGCTGTTTTTT
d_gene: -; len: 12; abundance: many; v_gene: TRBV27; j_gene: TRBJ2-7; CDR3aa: CASRDISYEQYF; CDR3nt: TGTGCCAGCAGGGACATCTCCTACGAGCAGTACTTC
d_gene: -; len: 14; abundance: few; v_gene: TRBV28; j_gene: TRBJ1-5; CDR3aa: CASSLRQRNQPQHF; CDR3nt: TGTGCCAGCAGTTTAAGACAGCGCAATCAGCCCCAGCATTTT
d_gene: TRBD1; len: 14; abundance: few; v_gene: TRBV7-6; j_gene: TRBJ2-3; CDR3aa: CASSLAGTADTQYF; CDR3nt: TGTGCCAGCAGCTTAGCCGGGACAGCGGATACGCAGTATTTT
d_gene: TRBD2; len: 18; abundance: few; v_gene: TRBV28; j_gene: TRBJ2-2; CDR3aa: CASSLLLTSGANTGELFF; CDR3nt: TGTGCCAGCAGTTTATTGTTGACTAGCGGCGCGAACACCGGGGAGCTGTTTTTT
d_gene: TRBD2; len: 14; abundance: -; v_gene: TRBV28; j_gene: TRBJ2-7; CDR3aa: CATLRLAGAYEQYF; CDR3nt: TGTGCCACCCTCCGACTAGCGGGAGCCTACGAGCAGTACTTC
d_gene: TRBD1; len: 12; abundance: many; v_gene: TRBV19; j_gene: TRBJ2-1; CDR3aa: CAAKDRQDEQFF; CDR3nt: TGTGCCGCTAAGGACAGGCAGGATGAGCAGTTCTTC
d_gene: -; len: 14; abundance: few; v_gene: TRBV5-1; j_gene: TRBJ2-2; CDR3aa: CASRWTRGPGELFF; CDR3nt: TGCGCCAGCAGATGGACCCGAGGGCCGGGGGAGCTGTTTTTT
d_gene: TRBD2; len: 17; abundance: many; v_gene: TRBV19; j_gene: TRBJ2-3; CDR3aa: CATARPRRERGTDTQYF; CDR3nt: TGTGCCACGGCCCGCCCTCGGCGGGAGCGGGGCACAGATACGCAGTATTTT
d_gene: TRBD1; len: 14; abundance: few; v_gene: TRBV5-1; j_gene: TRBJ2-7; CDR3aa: CASSLVQGAYEQYF; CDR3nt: TGCGCCAGCAGCTTGGTTCAGGGGGCCTACGAGCAGTACTTC
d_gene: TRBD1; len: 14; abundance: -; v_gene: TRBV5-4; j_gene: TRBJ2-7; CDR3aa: CASSRVGTGDEQYF; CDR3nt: TGTGCCAGCAGCCGTGTCGGGACAGGGGACGAGCAGTACTTC
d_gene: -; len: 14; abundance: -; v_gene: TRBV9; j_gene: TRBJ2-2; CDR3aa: CASSVRGITGELFF; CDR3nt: TGTGCCAGCAGCGTACGGGGGATAACCGGGGAGCTGTTTTTT